This T cell receptor (beta chain) originates from a study of blood T cell repertoires in COVID-19. The CDR3 has 19 amino acids. The V and J ends lost 5 bases and 2 bases, in that order; junction bases with no gene match: 18. CDR1 is SGHTA and CDR2 is FQGNSA in the germline V gene. Assay: immunoSEQ multiplex PCR; the TCRdb copy retains only in-frame clones and omits some. The sample records 250,000 or so clones, around 89% being singletons. The sequence was obtained from a woman younger than 45 with acute COVID-19. The chain links TRBV7-2 to TRBJ2-7; 10 bases map to TRBD2. The sequenced sample was PBMCs or T cells enriched from blood (not recorded which). The CDR3 DNA reads as TGTGCCAGCAGCGAATTAGCGGGAGGTTTCGTCCTTTTTCCCTACGAGCAGTACTTC. Amino acid sequence: CASSELAGGFVLFPYEQYF.